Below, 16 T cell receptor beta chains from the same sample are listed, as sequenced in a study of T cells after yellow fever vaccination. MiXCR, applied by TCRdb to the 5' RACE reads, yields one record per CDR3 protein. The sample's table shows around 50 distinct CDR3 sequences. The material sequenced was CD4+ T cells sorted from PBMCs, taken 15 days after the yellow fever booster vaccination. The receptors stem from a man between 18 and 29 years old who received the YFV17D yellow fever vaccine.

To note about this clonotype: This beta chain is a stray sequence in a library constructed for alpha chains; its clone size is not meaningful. The CDR3 protein is CASSLARGGNTEAFF. CDR3 bases: TGTGCCAGCAGCTTAGCTCGGGGAGGGAACACTGAAGCTTTCTTT. This chain uses TRBV7-8 with TRBJ1-1, with D uncertain. Germline V gene lookup returns CDR1 SGHVS and CDR2 FQNEAQ. The CDR3 spans 15 residues. The V end was cut by 0 bases, the J end by 1 base, with 9 bases between.

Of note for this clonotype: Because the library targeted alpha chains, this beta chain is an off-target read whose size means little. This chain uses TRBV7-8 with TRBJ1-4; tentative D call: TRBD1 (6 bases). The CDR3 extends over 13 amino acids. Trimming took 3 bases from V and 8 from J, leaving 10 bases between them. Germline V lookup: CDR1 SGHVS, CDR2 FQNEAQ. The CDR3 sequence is CASSFRGSEKLFF. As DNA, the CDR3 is TGTGCCAGCAGCTTTAGGGGGAGCGAAAAACTGTTTTTT.

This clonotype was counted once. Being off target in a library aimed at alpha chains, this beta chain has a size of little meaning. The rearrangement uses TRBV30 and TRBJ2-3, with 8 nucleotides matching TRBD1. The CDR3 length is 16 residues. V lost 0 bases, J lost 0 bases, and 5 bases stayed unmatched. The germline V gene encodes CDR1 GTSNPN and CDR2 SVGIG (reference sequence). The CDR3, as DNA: TGTGCCTGGAGTGTACTCGGACAGGGCAGCACAGATACGCAGTATTTT. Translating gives CAWSVLGQGSTDTQYF.

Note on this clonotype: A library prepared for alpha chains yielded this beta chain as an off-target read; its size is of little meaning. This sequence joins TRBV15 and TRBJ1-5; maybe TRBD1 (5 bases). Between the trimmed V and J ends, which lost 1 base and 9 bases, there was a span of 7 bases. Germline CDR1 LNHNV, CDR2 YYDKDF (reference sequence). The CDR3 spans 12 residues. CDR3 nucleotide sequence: TGTGCCACCAGCAGAGGGGGACGGCCCCAGCATTTT. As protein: CATSRGGRPQHF.

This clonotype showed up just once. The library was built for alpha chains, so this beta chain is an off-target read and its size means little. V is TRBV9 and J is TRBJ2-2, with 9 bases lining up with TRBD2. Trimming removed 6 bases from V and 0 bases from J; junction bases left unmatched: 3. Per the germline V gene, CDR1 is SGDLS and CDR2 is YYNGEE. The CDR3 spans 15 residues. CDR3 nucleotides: TGTGCCAGCATGCGGGGGGGCGCGAACACCGGGGAGCTGTTTTTT. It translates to CASMRGGANTGELFF.

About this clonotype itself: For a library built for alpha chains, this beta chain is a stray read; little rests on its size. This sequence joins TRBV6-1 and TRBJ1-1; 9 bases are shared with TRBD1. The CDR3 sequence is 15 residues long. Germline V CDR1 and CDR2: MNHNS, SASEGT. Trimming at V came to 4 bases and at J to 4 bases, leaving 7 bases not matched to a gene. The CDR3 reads CASSGIQGAGTEAFF. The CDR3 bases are TGTGCCAGCAGTGGGATACAGGGGGCAGGCACTGAAGCTTTCTTT.

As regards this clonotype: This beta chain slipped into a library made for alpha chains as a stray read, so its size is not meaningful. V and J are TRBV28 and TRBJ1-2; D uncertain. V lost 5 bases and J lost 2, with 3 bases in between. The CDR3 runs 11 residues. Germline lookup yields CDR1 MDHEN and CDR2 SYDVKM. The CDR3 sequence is CASSQNYGYTF. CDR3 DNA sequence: TGTGCCAGCAGTCAGAACTATGGCTACACCTTC.

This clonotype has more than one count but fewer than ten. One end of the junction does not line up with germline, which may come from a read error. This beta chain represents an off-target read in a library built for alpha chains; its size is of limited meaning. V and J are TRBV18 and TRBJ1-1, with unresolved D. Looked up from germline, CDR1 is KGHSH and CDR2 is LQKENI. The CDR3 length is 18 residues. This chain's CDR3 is CASSPRGSKETSGSRLTF. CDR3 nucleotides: TGTGCCAGCTCACCACGCGGTAGTAAGGAAACCAGTGGCTCTAGGTTGACCTTT.

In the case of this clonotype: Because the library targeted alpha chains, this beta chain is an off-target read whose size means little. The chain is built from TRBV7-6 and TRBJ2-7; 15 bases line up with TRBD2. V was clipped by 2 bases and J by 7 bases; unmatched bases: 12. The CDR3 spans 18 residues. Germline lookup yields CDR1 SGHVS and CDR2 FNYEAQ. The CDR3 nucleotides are TGTGCCAGCAGCTTAAAGGGACTAGCGGGGGGCCTGGTGGGAGAGCAGTACTTC. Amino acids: CASSLKGLAGGLVGEQYF.

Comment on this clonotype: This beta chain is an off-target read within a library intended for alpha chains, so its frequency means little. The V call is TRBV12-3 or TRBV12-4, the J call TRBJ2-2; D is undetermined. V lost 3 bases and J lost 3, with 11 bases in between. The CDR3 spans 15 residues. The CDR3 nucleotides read TGTGCCAGCAGTTTGTCAGTCCGAGACACCGGGGAGCTGTTTTTT. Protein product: CASSLSVRDTGELFF.

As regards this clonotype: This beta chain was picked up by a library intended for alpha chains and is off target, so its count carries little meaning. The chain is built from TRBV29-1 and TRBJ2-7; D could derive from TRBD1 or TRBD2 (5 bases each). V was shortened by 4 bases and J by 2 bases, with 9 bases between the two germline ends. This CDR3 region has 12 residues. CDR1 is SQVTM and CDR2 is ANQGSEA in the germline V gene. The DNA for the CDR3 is TGCAGCGTTGGCAGGGAGACCTACGAGCAGTACTTC. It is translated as CSVGRETYEQYF.

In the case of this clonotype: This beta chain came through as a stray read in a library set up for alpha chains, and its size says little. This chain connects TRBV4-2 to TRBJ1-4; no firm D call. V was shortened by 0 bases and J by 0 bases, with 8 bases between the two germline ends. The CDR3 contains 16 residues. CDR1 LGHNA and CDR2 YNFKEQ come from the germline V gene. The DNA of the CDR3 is TGTGCCAGCAGCCAAGATTTTCAAGCAACTAATGAAAAACTGTTTTTT. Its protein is CASSQDFQATNEKLFF.

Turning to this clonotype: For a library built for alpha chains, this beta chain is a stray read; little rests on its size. The CDR3: CASSSNMWGGYNEQFF. CDR3 nucleotides: TGTGCCAGCAGCTCGAATATGTGGGGAGGATACAATGAGCAGTTCTTC. The rearrangement uses TRBV7-2 and TRBJ2-1; D may be TRBD2 (6 bases). This CDR3 is built from 16 residues. V was shortened by 4 bases and J by 4 bases, with 17 bases between the two germline ends. Germline CDR1 is SGHTA and CDR2 is FQGNSA.

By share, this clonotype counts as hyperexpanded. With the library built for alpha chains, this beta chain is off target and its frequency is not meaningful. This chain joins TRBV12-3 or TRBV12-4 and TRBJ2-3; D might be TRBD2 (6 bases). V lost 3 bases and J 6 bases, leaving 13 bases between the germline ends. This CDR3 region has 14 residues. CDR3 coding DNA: TGTGCCAGCAGTTTGGGCGGGGTAGGGGATACGCAGTATTTT. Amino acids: CASSLGGVGDTQYF.

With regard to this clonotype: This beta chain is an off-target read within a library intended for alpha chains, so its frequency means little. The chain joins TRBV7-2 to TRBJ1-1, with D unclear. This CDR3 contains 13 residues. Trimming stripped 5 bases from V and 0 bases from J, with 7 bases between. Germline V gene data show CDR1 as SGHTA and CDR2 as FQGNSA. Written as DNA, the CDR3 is TGTGCCAGCAGCCCTTCGATGAACACTGAAGCTTTCTTT. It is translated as CASSPSMNTEAFF.

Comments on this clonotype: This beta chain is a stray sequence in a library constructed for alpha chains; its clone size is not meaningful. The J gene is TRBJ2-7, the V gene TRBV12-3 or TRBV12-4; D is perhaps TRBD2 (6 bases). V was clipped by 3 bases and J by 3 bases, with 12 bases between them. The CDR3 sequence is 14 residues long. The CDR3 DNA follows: TGTGCCAGCAGTTTTGGGGCGCGGGGCTACGAGCAGTACTTC. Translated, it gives CASSFGARGYEQYF.